This T cell receptor (beta chain) was sequenced during a study of T cell repertoires in cytomegalovirus infection (dated by TCRdb to the late 2010s). The study in broad terms: The peptide stimulations were aimed at well-studied HLA-B-restricted epitopes as well as recently identified HLA-C-restricted CMV epitopes, whose presentation resists viral immunomodulation. Donor HLA type was relevant to the analysis, because carriage of CMV infection together with the matching HLA type was indicated by public TCR beta signatures.

The research as a whole found: In both this cohort and an independent cohort of 350 or so donors, the cumulative frequency of public TCR beta family members distinguished carriers of CMV infection plus the relevant HLA type. The ex vivo response was dominated by HLA-C-restricted CMV-specific TCR beta clonotypes, and the single most frequent clonotype in two of eight donors was supplied by these HLA-C-restricted clonotypes.

CDR1 SGHTA and CDR2 FQGNSA are derived from the germline V gene. The CDR3 spans 15 residues, from the cysteine through the phenylalanine. CDR3 DNA is the only sequence kept; it has 45 bases, read in frame from the first base. Trimming costs V 1 base and J 8 bases, and their ends lie 12 bases apart. The label giving this sample's treatment or condition can be read as: in vitro stimulation with specific CMV peptide epitopes to enrich CMV-specific T cells. This clonotype was seen only a few times. Its recognized antigen is unknown. Base qualities are not provided; no much larger clone lies one nucleotide away. The data were produced on an Illumina HiSeq 1500. TCRdb reworked the public reads: Q25 trimming with fastp, MiXCR clone assembly, productive beta chains retained. Each CDR3 protein gets just one entry, which takes the most common genes and DNA from the rows behind it. For this sample there are about 830,000 distinct CDR3 sequences; 30% to 35% appear just once. Together, the top ten hold 12% of the sample.

The origin of this receptor is a human donor in good health (CMV status not recorded). Some clones in this sample may be carry-over from other donors' samples. The starting material was cultured CD8+ T cells from PBMCs, obtained from culture after CMV antigen stimulation. The sequence is built from TRBV7-2 and TRBJ1-6; tentative D gene TRBD1, with 5 bases matching. For the CDR3, the sequence is CASSLVGTRDSPLHF. The DNA reads TGTGCCAGCAGCTTAGTGGGGACGCGGGATTCACCCCTCCACTTT.